This T cell receptor beta chain was observed in a study of cytomegalovirus exposure and HLA in healthy donors. In the case of this clone: Its specificity is not known.

PCR was performed using 60 Vbeta and 13 Jbeta primers. The data were produced by immunoSEQ multiplex PCR, yet TCRdb's version contains in-frame clones alone and is incomplete. This table holds about 160,000 clones, 60% to 80% found once. General study findings and limits: Upon later analysis, HLA-associated TCR beta chains proved more clonally expanded than other, equally common chains. A later analysis found common viral pathogens apparently linked to several of the most significant clusters. Three chains linked to CMV were shown in vitro to be specific for CMV antigens.

Germline CDR1 and CDR2: SGHVS and FQNEAQ. Germline trimming cut 11 bases from V and 9 bases from J; bases unmatched to any gene: 7. This CDR3 has 10 residues. The sequence came from a woman aged 45-65 years in good health and CMV-seropositive. Specimen: PBMCs. This chain connects TRBV7-8 to TRBJ2-7; 7 bases map to TRBD2. The CDR3 here is CAASGGGQYF. In DNA, the CDR3 is TGTGCCGCATCGGGGGGAGGGCAGTACTTC.